What follows are 17 T cell receptor beta chains derived from one specimen sequenced in a study of T cell responses to AZD1222 COVID-19 vaccine. Assay: immunoSEQ multiplex PCR; the TCRdb copy retains only in-frame clones and omits some. The sample has about 84,000 clones; 70% to 90% are singletons. The sequenced sample was peripheral blood, obtained 28 days after the second AZD1222 dose. The receptors originated from an adult who received the AZD1222 COVID-19 vaccine.

The chain joins TRBV7-8 to TRBJ1-5; a weak D match, TRBD1 (6 bases). Trimming stripped 1 base from V and 4 bases from J, with 20 bases between. The CDR3 runs 18 residues. Germline-derived CDR1 and CDR2 are SGHVS and FQNEAQ. As DNA, the CDR3 is TGTGCCAGCAGCTTAGATAAGATTGGACAGAGAACTAATCAGCCCCAGCATTTT. It specifies CASSLDKIGQRTNQPQHF.

This clone was observed a few times. The V gene is TRBV28, the J gene TRBJ1-4; D not resolved. V dropped 7 bases and J dropped 2 bases, with 14 bases sitting between them. CDR1 is MDHEN and CDR2 is SYDVKM in the germline V gene. This CDR3 region has 15 residues. In DNA, the CDR3 is TGTGCCAGCACCAAAGAATTCTTGACTAATGAAAAACTGTTTTTT. It translates to CASTKEFLTNEKLFF.

The chain is built from TRBV25-1 and TRBJ1-2, with D possibly TRBD1 on 5 matching bases. V lost 8 bases and J 5 bases, leaving 9 bases between the germline ends. The CDR3 runs 11 residues. In germline, CDR1 is MGHDK, CDR2 SYGVNS. For the CDR3, the DNA is TGTGCCAGCTTTGGGGGTTATGGCTACACCTTC. Translation: CASFGGYGYTF.

The chain recombines TRBV3-1 (or the pseudogene TRBV3-2) with TRBJ2-1; TRBD2 might be the D (6 bases). The germline V gene has CDR1 LGHDT and CDR2 YNNKEL (reference sequence). V was shortened by 1 base and J by 0 bases, with 19 bases between the two germline ends. The CDR3 is 19 residues long. The CDR3 bases are TGTGCCAGCAGCCAAGTGGTCGGAACTAGCCCAAGCTCCTACAATGAGCAGTTCTTC. This translates into CASSQVVGTSPSSYNEQFF.

J is TRBJ1-1 and V is TRBV29-1; TRBD1 is a possible D gene (6 bases). The CDR3 has 13 residues. CDR1 and CDR2 from the germline V gene are SQVTM and ANQGSEA. Trimming pared 7 bases from V and 1 base from J, leaving 13 bases between. CDR3 amino acids: CSATWGANTEAFF. The CDR3 nucleotides read TGCAGCGCCACCTGGGGGGCGAACACTGAAGCTTTCTTT. Combining the CDR3 with reference TRBV29-1 and TRBJ1-1 gives the whole variable domain SAVISQKPSRDICQRGTSLTIQCQVDSQVTMMFWYRQQPGQSLTLIATANQGSEATYESGFVIDKFPISRPNLTFSTLTVSNMSPEDSSIYLCSATWGANTEAFFGQGTRLTVV.

This clone came up once. V usage is TRBV19 and J usage is TRBJ1-5; D remains unclear. This CDR3 comprises 15 residues. V shed 9 bases and J shed 3 bases, with 18 bases lying between them. From germline, CDR1 is LNHDA and CDR2 SQIVND (reference sequence). This chain's CDR3 is CASAGGQRLNQPQHF. CDR3 DNA sequence: TGTGCCAGCGCGGGTGGGCAGCGCCTCAATCAGCCCCAGCATTTT.

V usage is TRBV12-3 or TRBV12-4 and J usage is TRBJ1-1; 7 nucleotides line up with TRBD1. Trimming removed 5 bases from V and 5 bases from J; junction bases left unmatched: 5. The CDR3 sequence is 13 residues long. CDR3 in DNA: TGTGCCAGCAGTCCCCAGGGGGTGACTGAAGCTTTCTTT. Protein: CASSPQGVTEAFF.

The V and J genes are TRBV5-6 and TRBJ2-1, with D perhaps being TRBD1 or TRBD2 (6 bases each). The CDR3 is 11 residues long. In germline, CDR1 is SGHDT, CDR2 YYEEEE. Trimming stripped 2 bases from V and 10 bases from J, with 7 bases between. For the CDR3, the DNA is TGTGCCAGCAGCTTAGGGGGGGAGCAGTTCTTC. This gives the protein CASSLGGEQFF. Supplemented by reference TRBV5-6 and TRBJ2-1, the full variable domain reads DAGVTQSPTHLIKTRGQQVTLRCSPKSGHDTVSWYQQALGQGPQFIFQYYEEEERQRGNFPDRFSGHQFPNYSSELNVNALLLGDSALYLCASSLGGEQFFGPGTRLTVL.

The chain uses TRBV10-3 and TRBJ1-2; D remains ambiguous. CDR3 length equals 12 residues. CDR1 is ENHRY and CDR2 is SYGVKD in the germline V gene. V shed 2 bases and J shed 6 bases, with 7 bases lying between them. The CDR3: CAISEIYHGYTF. In DNA, the CDR3 is TGTGCCATCAGTGAGATATACCATGGCTACACCTTC.

The V and J genes are TRBV11-3 and TRBJ1-6; 11 nucleotides align to TRBD1. Germline V gene lookup returns CDR1 SGHNT and CDR2 YENEEA. The ends lost 5 bases at V and 11 bases at J; junction bases unmatched: 5. CDR3 length: 14 amino acids. Here the CDR3 reads CASSLGQGETPLHF. For the CDR3, the DNA is TGTGCCAGCAGCCTGGGACAGGGGGAAACACCCCTCCACTTT.

The table lists this clone with a count of one. CDR3 sequence: CASRAGGPTDTQYF. DNA of the CDR3: TGTGCCAGTAGGGCGGGGGGGCCTACAGATACGCAGTATTTT. The chain employs TRBV19 and TRBJ2-3; 9 positions match TRBD2. Germline-derived CDR1 and CDR2 are LNHDA and SQIVND (reference sequence). Germline trimming cut 6 bases from V and 3 bases from J; bases unmatched to any gene: 4. This CDR3 comprises 14 residues.

This clone has a handful of counts. The gene calls are TRBV7-8 and TRBJ1-5; tentatively, D is TRBD1 (5 bases). The CDR3 consists of 15 residues. V gave up 5 bases and J gave up 5 bases, with 16 bases separating them. Per the germline V gene, CDR1 is SGHVS and CDR2 is FQNEAQ. CDR3 loop: CASSPERGWHQPQHF. The CDR3 region has the DNA TGTGCCAGCAGCCCCGAACGGGGGTGGCATCAGCCCCAGCATTTT.

The chain uses TRBV5-1 and TRBJ1-2, with D uncertain. Germline loops: CDR1 SGHRS, CDR2 YFSETQ. V was trimmed by 4 bases and J by 3 bases, leaving 13 bases between them. The CDR3 runs 14 residues. CDR3 DNA: TGCGCCAGCAGCGTTGGTCTAACAGACTATGGCTACACCTTC. Translating it yields CASSVGLTDYGYTF.

This sequence joins TRBV6-6 and TRBJ2-7; 10 bases align to TRBD1. The V gene's germline CDR1 is MNHNY and CDR2 SVGAGI (reference sequence). The CDR3 sequence is 15 residues long. Trimming took 6 bases from V and 3 from J; bases not matched to a gene: 8. The CDR3 region is CASSQGQGISYEQYF. In DNA form, the CDR3 reads TGTGCCAGCAGCCAGGGACAGGGGATCAGCTACGAGCAGTACTTC.

The chain recombines TRBV5-1 with TRBJ1-2, with TRBD1 matching over 7 bases. The V segment lost 4 bases and the J segment 4 bases; nucleotides outside the gene matches: 4. The CDR3 is 13 amino acids. In germline, CDR1 is SGHRS, CDR2 YFSETQ. CDR3 in DNA: TGCGCCAGCAGCCCAGACAGGGCCTATGGCTACACCTTC. Protein product: CASSPDRAYGYTF. Looking up the rest from reference TRBV5-1 and TRBJ1-2 gives the full variable domain: KAGVTQTPRYLIKTRGQQVTLSCSPISGHRSVSWYQQTPGQGLQFLFEYFSETQRNKGNFPGRFSGRQFSNSRSEMNVSTLELGDSALYLCASSPDRAYGYTFGSGTRLTVV.

The chain has TRBV4-1 and TRBJ1-5, with 9 bases that match TRBD1. Losses at the gene ends were 2 bases for V and 12 bases for J; bases not matched to a gene: 8. Per germline, CDR1 MGHRA and CDR2 YSYEKL. The length of the CDR3 is 14 residues. The CDR3 bases are TGCGCCAGCAGCCAACCAAGGGACAGGGAGGGCCAGCATTTT. Translated: CASSQPRDREGQHF.

This clone was observed once. This chain connects TRBV28 to TRBJ2-7; D gene uncertain. The CDR3 loop spans 12 amino acids. The V gene's germline CDR1 is MDHEN and CDR2 SYDVKM. V was pared by 7 bases and J by 0 bases, with 7 bases between. The CDR3 DNA is TGTGCCAGCACTGGGGACTCCTACGAGCAGTACTTC. This translates into CASTGDSYEQYF.